This T cell receptor (beta chain) was retrieved from a study of T cell responses to AZD1222 COVID-19 vaccine. Trimming cost V 3 bases and J 0 bases, with 7 bases left between them. Germline loops: CDR1 WNHNN, CDR2 SYGVQD (reference sequence). The CDR3 contains 14 residues. The table came from immunoSEQ multiplex PCR; TCRdb's copy has only in-frame clones and leaves some out. The sample records 100,000 to 150,000 clones, around nine tenths being singletons. This clonotype originated in an adult in good health. Sequenced here: peripheral blood, sampled on day 0 of AZD1222 vaccination. The chain combines TRBV10-1 with TRBJ2-3; D is perhaps TRBD2 (5 bases). The CDR3 is CASSERGSTDTQYF. CDR3 nucleotide sequence: TGCGCCAGCAGTGAACGGGGAAGCACAGATACGCAGTATTTT.